Listed below are T cell receptor beta chains from one sample, sequenced in a study of OX40 agonist ivuxolimab in advanced cancers. Assay used: immunoSEQ multiplex PCR; TCRdb lists only in-frame clones, some missing. The table includes tens of thousands of clones, about 88% detected once. This specimen was CD4+ or CD8+ T cells sorted from blood, taken in a trial of the OX40 agonist ivuxolimab. These TCRs come from an adult with an advanced solid tumor such as melanoma, head and neck, liver or kidney cancer. Both conserved end residues are trimmed from each CDR3.

>TRBV19|TRBJ2-2
ASRNPGGLAHTGELF
>TRBV28|TRBJ1-5
ASRSGGAGNQPQH
>TRBV30|-
AWRGTYEQY
>TRBV15|TRBJ2-7
ATSSGLEGYEQY
>TRBV28|TRBJ2-7
ASSFTGLDYEQY
>TRBV28|TRBJ2-7
ASSGGTAAYEQY
>TRBV5-4|TRBJ2-3
ASSPYGNTDTQY
>TRBV28|TRBJ1-4
ASTAISSGTNEKLF
>TRBV10-2|TRBJ2-7
ASRGVLDEQY
>TRBV6-1|TRBJ2-5
ASRGGIMETQY
>TRBV19|TRBJ2-7
ASSVTGTGGNEQY
>TRBV7-2|TRBJ2-3
ASSWGQDRNTQY
>TRBV10-3|TRBJ2-3
AIAERDMADTQY
>TRBV4-1|TRBJ2-3
ASRRGERDTQY
>TRBV4-2|TRBJ2-7
ASSQAPGSSYEQY
>TRBV4-3|TRBJ2-5
ASSQDLGEGHETQY